These 28 T cell receptor beta chains came from one sample sequenced in a study of shared clonotypes between healthy human individuals. TCRdb's table, derived via immunoSEQ multiplex PCR, lists solely in-frame clones and lacks some. The data hold approximately 2,000,000 clones, with less than 95% observed a single time. Sequencing was performed on naive CD4+ T cells from PBMCs. Documented subset: CD45RA+ positively selected. Source of these receptors: a man aged 18 to 29 in good health. Some clones in this sample may be carry-over from other donors' samples.

V and J are TRBV6-5 and TRBJ1-2; possible D gene TRBD1, 6 bases. V lost 7 bases and J lost 4, with 16 bases in between. The CDR3 spans 14 residues. From germline, CDR1 is MNHEY and CDR2 SVGAGI. The CDR3 protein is CASTRDTRSYGYTF. In DNA form, the CDR3 reads TGTGCCAGCACCAGGGACACTAGGAGCTATGGCTACACCTTC.

The chain employs TRBV27 and TRBJ2-7, with a tentative D call TRBD1 (6 bases). V was trimmed by 11 bases and J by 6 bases, leaving 20 bases between them. This CDR3 comprises 13 residues. The germline CDR1 and CDR2 sequences are MNHEY and SMNVEV (reference sequence). CDR3 DNA: TGTGCCTGGAATTCCTGTACAGGGTCCGAGCAGTACTTC. Translation gives CAWNSCTGSEQYF.

The rearrangement links TRBV19 to TRBJ2-1, with 9 positions matching TRBD2. The germline CDR1 and CDR2 sequences are LNHDA and SQIVND (reference sequence). J was trimmed by 5 bases and V by 5 bases; bases with no gene match: 13. The CDR3 consists of 17 residues. The CDR3 loop is CASSDYRPLAGNNEQFF. DNA for the CDR3: TGTGCCAGTAGTGACTATAGGCCTCTAGCGGGGAACAATGAGCAGTTCTTC. The whole variable domain, remainder taken from reference TRBV19 and TRBJ2-1, is DGGITQSPKYLFRKEGQNVTLSCEQNLNHDAMYWYRQDPGQGLRLIYYSQIVNDFQKGDIAEGYSVSREKKESFPLTVTSAQKNPTAFYLCASSDYRPLAGNNEQFFGPGTRLTVL.

J is TRBJ2-7 and V is TRBV28; D call uncertain. In germline, CDR1 is MDHEN, CDR2 SYDVKM. Trimming left V 6 bases short and J 0 bases short, with 12 bases between. This CDR3 is 14 amino acids long. The CDR3 bases are TGTGCCAGCAGCTTTAGTAGGCCCTCCTACGAGCAGTACTTC. This translates into CASSFSRPSYEQYF.

The chain is built from TRBV7-9 and TRBJ1-2, with a weak D call TRBD1 (6 bases). The ends were cut back, 4 bases at V and 6 bases at J, with 21 bases in the middle. Germline V gene data show CDR1 as SEHNR and CDR2 as FQNEAQ (reference sequence). CDR3 size: 16 residues. The CDR3 protein is CASSSQSADKGDGYTF. DNA of the CDR3: TGTGCCAGCAGCTCCCAGTCGGCAGATAAGGGGGATGGCTACACCTTC.

This chain joins TRBV19 and TRBJ2-3; 12 bases align to TRBD1. In germline, CDR1 is LNHDA, CDR2 SQIVND (reference sequence). Trimming cost V 3 bases and J 3 bases; bases outside gene matches: 1. The CDR3 runs 15 residues. Here the CDR3 DNA reads TGTGCCAGTAGTATGGGACAGGGGGCTACAGATACGCAGTATTTT. Amino acids: CASSMGQGATDTQYF.

The chain carries TRBV28 and TRBJ2-3; 10 nucleotides match TRBD2. The germline V gene has CDR1 MDHEN and CDR2 SYDVKM. V dropped 3 bases and J dropped 0; count of bases not matched to a gene: 12. This CDR3 spans 19 amino acids. Here the CDR3 reads CASSFGSSGRASSTDTQYF. The CDR3 nucleotides read TGTGCCAGCAGTTTCGGTTCAAGCGGGAGGGCTTCTAGCACAGATACGCAGTATTTT.

The chain recombines TRBV2 with TRBJ2-5; TRBD2 agrees at 7 bases. CDR3 length equals 15 residues. Losses at the gene ends were 5 bases for V and 5 bases for J; bases not matched to a gene: 11. Germline V gene data show CDR1 as SNHLY and CDR2 as FYNNEI. The CDR3 DNA reads as TGTGCCAGCAGTCCAGGACTAGGTTCGACGGAGACCCAGTACTTC. This sequence encodes CASSPGLGSTETQYF.

In DNA form, the CDR3 reads TGTGCCAGCAGCCCCGGGGCCCGGCTCGAGCAGTACTTC. Translating gives CASSPGARLEQYF. The genes are TRBV7-9 and TRBJ2-7; D is possibly TRBD1 or TRBD2 (5 bases each). Trimming stripped 5 bases from V and 6 bases from J, with 14 bases between. Germline-derived CDR1 and CDR2 are SEHNR and FQNEAQ (reference sequence). CDR3 size: 13 residues.

A remark on this clone: Other nucleotide sequences from this sample produce the same CDR3. This chain links TRBV11-2 with TRBJ2-2; maybe TRBD1 (6 bases). The V end lost 0 bases, the J end lost 6 bases, and 8 bases lay between the germline ends. The CDR3 extends over 14 amino acids. Germline CDR1 SGHAT, CDR2 FQNNGV. The chain's CDR3 is CASSLDRGAGELFF. In nucleotides, the CDR3 is TGTGCCAGCAGCTTAGACAGGGGTGCCGGGGAGCTGTTTTTT.

DNA for the CDR3: TGTGCCAGCACCGCCTTGACGAGCTCCTACGAGCAGTACTTC. Translation: CASTALTSSYEQYF. The genes are TRBV28 and TRBJ2-7, with D unclear. The CDR3 has 14 amino acids. In germline, CDR1 is MDHEN, CDR2 SYDVKM. With 7 bases removed from V and 0 bases from J, the gap between germline ends came to 13 bases.

The rearrangement joins TRBV28 to TRBJ1-2; D is unresolved. Germline values: CDR1 MDHEN, CDR2 SYDVKM. This CDR3 contains 11 residues. Trimming stripped 5 bases from V and 6 bases from J, with 7 bases between. The CDR3 region is CASSRRDGYTF. The CDR3 DNA reads TGTGCCAGCAGTCGACGGGATGGCTACACCTTC.

The chain recombines TRBV11-3 with TRBJ1-5; the D is unclear. The germline V and J ends were trimmed by 4 bases and 1 base, with 14 bases remaining between them. Looked up from germline, CDR1 is SGHNT and CDR2 is YENEEA. The CDR3 runs 16 residues. The DNA of the CDR3 is TGTGCCAGCAGCTCCCCCCGGGGTCTCAGCAATCAGCCCCAGCATTTT. It translates to CASSSPRGLSNQPQHF. Looking up the rest from reference TRBV11-3 and TRBJ1-5 gives the full variable domain: EAGVVQSPRYKIIEKKQPVAFWCNPISGHNTLYWYLQNLGQGPELLIRYENEEAVDDSQLPKDRFSAERLKGVDSTLKIQPAELGDSAVYLCASSSPRGLSNQPQHFGDGTRLSIL.

This chain joins TRBV5-1 and TRBJ2-7; either TRBD1 or TRBD2 may supply D (5 bases each). This CDR3 has 15 amino acids. Trimming removed 7 bases at V and 0 bases at J, with 17 bases between. CDR1 and CDR2 from the germline V gene are SGHRS and YFSETQ. CDR3 nucleotides: TGCGCCAGCGCAACACCGGGACGGAGCTCCTACGAGCAGTACTTC. Translating gives CASATPGRSSYEQYF.

This rearrangement joins TRBV19 to TRBJ1-2; no clear D. CDR1 and CDR2 from the germline V gene are LNHDA and SQIVND (reference sequence). V lost 8 bases and J lost 0, with 7 bases in between. This CDR3 region has 12 residues. The CDR3 sequence: CASAPANYGYTF. For the CDR3, the DNA is TGTGCCAGTGCCCCAGCTAACTATGGCTACACCTTC.

The chain joins TRBV28 to TRBJ2-6; D ambiguous. The CDR3 covers 15 residues. With 2 bases removed from V and 1 base from J, the gap between germline ends came to 6 bases. The V gene's germline CDR1 is MDHEN and CDR2 SYDVKM. Written as DNA, the CDR3 is TGTGCCAGCAGTTTAATGGGGTCTGGGGCCAACGTCCTGACTTTC. This sequence encodes CASSLMGSGANVLTF.

This clone has just a few counts. Other nucleotide sequences in the sample specify the same CDR3. The chain has TRBV9 and TRBJ2-3; D remains unclear. Germline values: CDR1 SGDLS, CDR2 YYNGEE. V lost 4 bases and J lost 2, with 5 bases in between. This CDR3 has 12 residues. CDR3 loop: CASSPHTDTQYF. CDR3 DNA: TGTGCCAGCAGCCCACACACAGATACGCAGTATTTT.

The rearrangement links TRBV5-4 to TRBJ2-7, with D hard to call. Trimming pared 3 bases from V and 6 bases from J, leaving 22 bases between. Germline CDR1 SGHNT, CDR2 YYREEE (reference sequence). This CDR3 is built from 16 residues. The CDR3 sequence is CASSSPRPGTEAEQYF. CDR3 in DNA: TGTGCCAGCAGCTCACCCCGTCCCGGAACCGAGGCCGAGCAGTACTTC.

The V and J genes are TRBV5-6 and TRBJ2-7, with 7 positions matching TRBD1. After removal of 7 bases from V and 2 bases from J, the junction contained 12 bases not matched to a gene. The CDR3 covers 15 residues. CDR1 and CDR2 (germline): SGHDT, YYEEEE. The CDR3 DNA reads TGTGCCAGCGCACGACAAACGGGACAGCCCTACGAGCAGTACTTC. This encodes CASARQTGQPYEQYF.

This clone was picked up one time. This sequence joins TRBV5-1 and TRBJ1-2; no firm D call. Germline CDR1 is SGHRS and CDR2 is YFSETQ. This CDR3 comprises 16 residues. V was clipped by 0 bases and J by 4 bases, with 16 bases between them. This CDR3 reads CASSLAPTTETYGYTF. CDR3 in DNA: TGCGCCAGCAGCTTGGCTCCTACGACGGAAACCTATGGCTACACCTTC.

V gene TRBV6-1 combines with J gene TRBJ2-2; D perhaps matches TRBD2 (5 bases). The CDR3 spans 15 residues. Trimming pared 5 bases from V and 7 bases from J, leaving 17 bases between. From germline, CDR1 is MNHNS and CDR2 SASEGT. CDR3 in amino acids: CASSSRAPGVGELFF. CDR3 in DNA: TGTGCCAGCAGTTCTCGGGCCCCCGGGGTCGGGGAGCTGTTTTTT.

This chain joins TRBV19 and TRBJ1-1, with unresolved D. V gave up 2 bases and J gave up 1 base, with 14 bases separating them. The germline CDR1 and CDR2 sequences are LNHDA and SQIVND (reference sequence). The CDR3 has 16 amino acids. The chain's CDR3 is CASSITAPQRNTEAFF. The CDR3, as DNA: TGTGCCAGTAGTATAACCGCCCCACAGCGGAACACTGAAGCTTTCTTT.

In DNA, the CDR3 is TGTGCCACCAGCAGAGATGGTCGCAGTATAACAGATACGCAGTATTTT. It translates to CATSRDGRSITDTQYF. This sequence joins TRBV15 and TRBJ2-3; D gene ambiguous. V lost 0 bases and J lost 3, with 13 bases in between. The CDR3 covers 16 residues. CDR1 LNHNV and CDR2 YYDKDF come from the germline V gene (reference sequence).

This chain connects TRBV2 to TRBJ2-5, with TRBD1 identical over 10 bases. The CDR3 consists of 20 residues. Germline CDR1 reads SNHLY; CDR2 reads FYNNEI. Trimming removed 6 bases from V and 2 bases from J; junction bases left unmatched: 21. DNA for the CDR3: TGTGCCAGCAGGGCCGGGACAGGGGTCCCCTGGGTAGGGGCACAAGAGACCCAGTACTTC. It yields the protein CASRAGTGVPWVGAQETQYF.

The V call is TRBV27, the J call TRBJ1-2, with TRBD1 identical over 7 bases. CDR3 length: 16 residues. Germline V gene sequence: CDR1 MNHEY, CDR2 SMNVEV (reference sequence). After removal of 6 bases from V and 1 base from J, the junction contained 11 bases not matched to a gene. CDR3 amino acids: CASSPSRTGGNYGYTF. The CDR3, as DNA: TGTGCCAGCAGCCCATCCCGGACAGGAGGTAACTATGGCTACACCTTC.

As DNA, the CDR3 is TGTGCCAGCAGCCCGAACAGGGCAGATACGCAGTATTTT. Protein: CASSPNRADTQYF. V usage is TRBV7-3 and J usage is TRBJ2-3; a weak D match, TRBD1 (6 bases). Trimming left V 5 bases short and J 4 bases short, with 10 bases between. Germline-derived CDR1 and CDR2 are SGHTA and FQGTGA. The CDR3 spans 13 residues.

J is TRBJ2-4 and V is TRBV7-2, with 7 bases lining up with TRBD2. The CDR3 sequence is 16 residues long. CDR1 is SGHTA and CDR2 is FQGNSA in the germline V gene. The ends lost 3 bases at V and 6 bases at J; junction bases unmatched: 11. The CDR3 here is CASSFGLASGGNIQYF. CDR3 coding DNA: TGTGCCAGCAGCTTTGGTTTGGCTAGCGGAGGAAACATTCAGTACTTC.

This clone was detected once. V gene TRBV18 combines with J gene TRBJ2-1; D gene unclear. This CDR3 is 14 amino acids long. V gave up 1 base and J gave up 7 bases, with 11 bases separating them. Germline V gene sequence: CDR1 KGHSH, CDR2 LQKENI. CDR3 amino acids: CASSPQADLNEQFF. The CDR3, as DNA: TGTGCCAGCTCACCACAGGCAGACCTTAATGAGCAGTTCTTC. Filled out from reference TRBV18 and TRBJ2-1, the complete variable domain reads NAGVMQNPRHLVRRRGQEARLRCSPMKGHSHVYWYRQLPEEGLKFMVYLQKENIIDESGMPKERFSAEFPKEGPSILRIQQVVRGDSAAYFCASSPQADLNEQFFGPGTRLTVL.